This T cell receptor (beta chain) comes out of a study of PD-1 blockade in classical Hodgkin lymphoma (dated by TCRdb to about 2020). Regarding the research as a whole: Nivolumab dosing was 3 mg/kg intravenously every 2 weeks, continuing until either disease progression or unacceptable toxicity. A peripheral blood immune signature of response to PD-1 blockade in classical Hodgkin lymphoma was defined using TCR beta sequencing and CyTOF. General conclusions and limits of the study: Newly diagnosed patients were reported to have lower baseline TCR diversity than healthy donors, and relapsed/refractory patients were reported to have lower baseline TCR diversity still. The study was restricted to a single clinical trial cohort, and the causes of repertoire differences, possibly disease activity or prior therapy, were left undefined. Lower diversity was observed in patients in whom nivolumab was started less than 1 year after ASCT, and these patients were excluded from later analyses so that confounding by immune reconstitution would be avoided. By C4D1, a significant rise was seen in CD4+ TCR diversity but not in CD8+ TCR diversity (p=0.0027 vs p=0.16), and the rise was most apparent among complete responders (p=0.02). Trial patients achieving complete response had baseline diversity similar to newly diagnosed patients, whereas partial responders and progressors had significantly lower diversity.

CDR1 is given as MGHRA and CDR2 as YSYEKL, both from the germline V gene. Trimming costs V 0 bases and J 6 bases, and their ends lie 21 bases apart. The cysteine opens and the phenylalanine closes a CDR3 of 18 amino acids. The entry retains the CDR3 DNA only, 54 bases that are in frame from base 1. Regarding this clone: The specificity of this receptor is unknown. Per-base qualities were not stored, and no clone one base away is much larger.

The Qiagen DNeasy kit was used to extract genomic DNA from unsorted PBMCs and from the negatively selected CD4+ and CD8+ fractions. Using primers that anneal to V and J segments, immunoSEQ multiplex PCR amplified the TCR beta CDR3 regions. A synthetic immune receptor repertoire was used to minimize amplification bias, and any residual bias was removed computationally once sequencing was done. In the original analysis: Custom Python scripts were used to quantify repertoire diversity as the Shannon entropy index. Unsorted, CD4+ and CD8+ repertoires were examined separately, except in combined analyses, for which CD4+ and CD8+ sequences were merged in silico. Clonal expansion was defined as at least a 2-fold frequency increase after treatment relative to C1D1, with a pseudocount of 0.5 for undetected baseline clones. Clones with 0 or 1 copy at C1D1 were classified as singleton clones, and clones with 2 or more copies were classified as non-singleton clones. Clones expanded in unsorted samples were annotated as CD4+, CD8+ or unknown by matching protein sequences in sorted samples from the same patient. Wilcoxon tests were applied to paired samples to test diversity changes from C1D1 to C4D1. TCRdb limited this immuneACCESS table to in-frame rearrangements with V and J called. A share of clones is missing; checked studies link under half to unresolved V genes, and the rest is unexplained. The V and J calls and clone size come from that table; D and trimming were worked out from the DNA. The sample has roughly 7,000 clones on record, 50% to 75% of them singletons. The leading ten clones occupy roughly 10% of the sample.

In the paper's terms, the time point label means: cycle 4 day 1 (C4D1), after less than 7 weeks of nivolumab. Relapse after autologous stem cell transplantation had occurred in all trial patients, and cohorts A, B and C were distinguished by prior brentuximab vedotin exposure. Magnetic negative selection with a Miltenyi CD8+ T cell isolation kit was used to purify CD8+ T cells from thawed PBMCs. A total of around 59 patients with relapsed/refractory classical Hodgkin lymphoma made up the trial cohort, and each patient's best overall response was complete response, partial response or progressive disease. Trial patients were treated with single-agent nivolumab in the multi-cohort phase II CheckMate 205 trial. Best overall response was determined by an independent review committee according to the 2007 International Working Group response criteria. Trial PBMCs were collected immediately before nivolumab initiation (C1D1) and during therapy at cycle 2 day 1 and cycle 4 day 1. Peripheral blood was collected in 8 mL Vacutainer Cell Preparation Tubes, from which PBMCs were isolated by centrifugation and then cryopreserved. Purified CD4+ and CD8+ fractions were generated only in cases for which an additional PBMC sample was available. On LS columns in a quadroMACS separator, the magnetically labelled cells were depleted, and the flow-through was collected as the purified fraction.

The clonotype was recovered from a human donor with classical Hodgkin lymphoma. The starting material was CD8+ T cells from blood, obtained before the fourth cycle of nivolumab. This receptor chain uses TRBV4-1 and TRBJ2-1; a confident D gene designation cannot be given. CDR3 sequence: CASSQDPDGLPRVNEQFF. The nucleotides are TGCGCCAGCAGCCAAGACCCCGATGGGTTACCTAGAGTCAATGAGCAGTTCTTC.